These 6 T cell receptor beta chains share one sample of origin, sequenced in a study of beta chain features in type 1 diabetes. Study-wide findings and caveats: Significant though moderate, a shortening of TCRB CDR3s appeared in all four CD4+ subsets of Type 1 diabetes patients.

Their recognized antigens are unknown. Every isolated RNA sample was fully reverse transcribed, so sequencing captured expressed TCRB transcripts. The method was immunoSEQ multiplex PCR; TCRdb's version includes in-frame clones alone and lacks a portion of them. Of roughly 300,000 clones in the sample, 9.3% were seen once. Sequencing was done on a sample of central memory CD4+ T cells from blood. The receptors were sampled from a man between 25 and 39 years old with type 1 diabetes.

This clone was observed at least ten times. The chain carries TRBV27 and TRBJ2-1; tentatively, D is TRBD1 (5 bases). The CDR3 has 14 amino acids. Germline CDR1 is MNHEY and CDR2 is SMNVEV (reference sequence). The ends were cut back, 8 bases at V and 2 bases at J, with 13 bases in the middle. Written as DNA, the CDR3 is TGTGCCAGCTTCACTGGGGCCGCCTACAATGAGCAGTTCTTC. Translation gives CASFTGAAYNEQFF.

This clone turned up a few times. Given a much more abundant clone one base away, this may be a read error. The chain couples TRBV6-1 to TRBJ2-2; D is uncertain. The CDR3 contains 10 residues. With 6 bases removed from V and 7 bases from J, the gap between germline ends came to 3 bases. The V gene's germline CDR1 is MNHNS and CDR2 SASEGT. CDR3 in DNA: TGTGCCAGCAGCGTCGGGGAGCTGTTTTTT. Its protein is CASSVGELFF.

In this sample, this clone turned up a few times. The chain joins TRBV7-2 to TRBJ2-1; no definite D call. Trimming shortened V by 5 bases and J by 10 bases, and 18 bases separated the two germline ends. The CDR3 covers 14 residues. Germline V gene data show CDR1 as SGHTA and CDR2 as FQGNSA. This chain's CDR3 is CASSQEVRVTEQFF. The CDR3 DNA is TGTGCCAGCAGCCAAGAGGTCCGCGTGACAGAGCAGTTCTTC.

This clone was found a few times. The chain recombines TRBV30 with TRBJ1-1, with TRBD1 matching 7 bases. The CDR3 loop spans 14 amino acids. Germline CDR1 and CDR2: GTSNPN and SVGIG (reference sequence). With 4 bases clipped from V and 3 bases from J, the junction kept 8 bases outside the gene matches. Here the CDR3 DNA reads TGTGCCTGGAACAAAGGGGGCGACTACACTGAAGCTTTCTTT. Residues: CAWNKGGDYTEAFF.

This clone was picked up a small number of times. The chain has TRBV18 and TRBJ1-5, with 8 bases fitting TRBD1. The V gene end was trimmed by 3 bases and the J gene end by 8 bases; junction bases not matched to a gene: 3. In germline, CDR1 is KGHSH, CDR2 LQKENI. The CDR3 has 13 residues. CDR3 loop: CASSPGQEKPQHF. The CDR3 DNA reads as TGTGCCAGCTCACCGGGACAGGAAAAGCCCCAGCATTTT.

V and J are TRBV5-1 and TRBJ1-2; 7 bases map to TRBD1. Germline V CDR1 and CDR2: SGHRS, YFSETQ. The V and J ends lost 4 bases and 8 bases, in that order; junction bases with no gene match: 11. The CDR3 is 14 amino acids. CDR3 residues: CASSPGSGGEGYTF. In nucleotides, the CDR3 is TGCGCCAGCAGCCCGGGCTCAGGGGGAGAAGGCTACACCTTC.